This T cell receptor beta chain appears in the sequencing data of a study of tumor and adjacent non-tumor tissue in lung cancer. Study-level background: About 4.17 million productive TCRbeta reads were obtained per sample on average. The study's findings and limits: Higher tumor TCR diversity was associated with shorter survival.

RNA was extracted from bulk tissue without any cell sorting. TCRbeta libraries were built with three rounds of nested PCR, modified from ARM-PCR. One entry per CDR3 protein results from TCRdb running MiXCR on the multiplex PCR reads. Of about 200,000 distinct CDR3 sequences in the sample, roughly 70% were seen once. Germline lookup yields CDR1 SQVTM and CDR2 ANQGSEA. The CDR3 totals 16 residues. Comment on this clonotype: Its antigen is as yet unknown. At one end, the junction sequence differs from germline, possibly due to a read error.

The sequence was collected from a man between 60 and 75 years old with non-small cell lung cancer. The V call is TRBV29-1, the J call TRBJ2-3; D is undetermined. Sequenced sample: lung tumor tissue. DNA for the CDR3: TGCAGGGTTGGTGGAACCGCCTCTCAACCCACAGATACGCAGTATTTT. Its translation: CRVGGTASQPTDTQYF.